This entry describes one TCR beta chain. How the authors handled the data: Estimation of nucleated cell counts was performed using reference gene primer amplification. Profiled with immunoSEQ multiplex PCR; TCRdb holds only in-frame clones, not every one. That table gives V, J and clone size, and the DNA gave D and trimming. Of 250,000 to 300,000 clones listed, roughly 87% were seen once; the top ten hold 2% to 2.5%. The data were obtained in a study of blood T cell repertoires in COVID-19. Study overall: Researchers got acute and convalescent COVID-19 samples from the United States, Italy and Spain. Nucleic acid was either cDNA or gDNA, and it came from T cells, B-cell-depleted T cells, or PBMCs.

The TCR comes from a woman aged 50 to 65 who had recovered from COVID-19. The sample was peripheral blood.

The CDR3 here is CASSKRQRSHEPQHF. The CDR3 nucleotides are TGTGCCAGCAGCAAAAGACAACGTTCCCATGAGCCCCAGCATTTT. The chain combines TRBV6-2 or TRBV6-3 with TRBJ1-5; no definite D call. The CDR3 covers 15 residues. Germline CDR1 MNHEY, CDR2 SVGEGT. V was cut by 6 bases and J by 8 bases, with 20 bases left in between.